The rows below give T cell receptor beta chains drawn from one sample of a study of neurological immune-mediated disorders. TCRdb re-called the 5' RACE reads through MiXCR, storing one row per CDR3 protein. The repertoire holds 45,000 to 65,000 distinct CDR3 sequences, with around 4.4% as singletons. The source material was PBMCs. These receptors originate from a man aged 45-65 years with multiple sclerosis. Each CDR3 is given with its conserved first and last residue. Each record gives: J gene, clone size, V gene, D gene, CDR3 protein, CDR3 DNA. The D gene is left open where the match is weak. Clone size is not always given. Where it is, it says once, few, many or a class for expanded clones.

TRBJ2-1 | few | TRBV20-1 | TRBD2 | CSASQSGIWNEQFF | TGCAGTGCTAGCCAAAGCGGGATATGGAATGAGCAGTTCTTC
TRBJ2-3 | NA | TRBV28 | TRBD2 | CASTAGARTQYF | TGTGCCAGCACAGCGGGGGCGCGTACGCAGTATTTT
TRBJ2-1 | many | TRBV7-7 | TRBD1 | CASSSSGQGASGEQFF | TGTGCTAGCAGCTCATCGGGACAGGGGGCTTCGGGTGAGCAGTTCTTC
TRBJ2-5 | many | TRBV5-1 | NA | CASSLSKETQYF | TGCGCCAGCAGCTTGTCCAAAGAGACCCAGTACTTC
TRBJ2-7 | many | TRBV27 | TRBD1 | CASSARTGGGYEQYF | TGTGCCAGCAGTGCCCGGACAGGGGGCGGCTACGAGCAGTACTTC
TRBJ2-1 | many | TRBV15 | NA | CATSRELLWGSEVNEQFF | TGTGCCACCAGCAGAGAGCTGTTATGGGGTAGCGAAGTTAATGAGCAGTTCTTC
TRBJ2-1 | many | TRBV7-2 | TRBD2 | CASSSPSGSINEQFF | TGTGCCAGCAGCTCCCCTAGCGGGAGTATCAATGAGCAGTTCTTC
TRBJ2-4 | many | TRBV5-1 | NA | CASSLGWGNIQYF | TGCGCCAGCAGCTTAGGGTGGGGAAACATTCAGTACTTC
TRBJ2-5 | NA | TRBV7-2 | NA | CASSPVWGPGETQYF | TGTGCCAGCAGCCCAGTTTGGGGGCCGGGAGAGACCCAGTACTTC
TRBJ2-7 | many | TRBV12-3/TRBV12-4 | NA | CASSLFGGSYEQYF | TGTGCCAGCAGTTTATTCGGGGGCTCCTACGAGCAGTACTTC
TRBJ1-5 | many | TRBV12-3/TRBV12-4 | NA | CASSSWNNQPQHF | TGTGCCAGCAGTTCCTGGAACAATCAGCCCCAGCATTTT
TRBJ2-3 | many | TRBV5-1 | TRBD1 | CASSRTGGFTDTQYF | TGCGCCAGCAGCCGGACAGGGGGTTTCACAGATACGCAGTATTTT
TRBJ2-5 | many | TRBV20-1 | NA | CSARWGAQETQYF | TGCAGTGCTAGATGGGGGGCTCAAGAGACCCAGTACTTC
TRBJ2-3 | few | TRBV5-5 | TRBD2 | CASNTGTSASDTQYF | TGTGCCAGCAACACCGGGACTAGCGCATCAGATACGCAGTATTTT
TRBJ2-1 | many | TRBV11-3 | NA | CASSLVAGNNEQFF | TGTGCCAGCAGCTTAGTCGCGGGGAACAATGAGCAGTTCTTC
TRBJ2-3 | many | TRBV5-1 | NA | CASSPLLTRADTQYF | TGCGCCAGCAGCCCGCTCCTCACACGGGCAGATACGCAGTATTTT
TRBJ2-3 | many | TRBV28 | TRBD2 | CASRTSGSGTDTQYF | TGTGCCAGCAGGACAAGCGGGAGTGGTACAGATACGCAGTATTTT
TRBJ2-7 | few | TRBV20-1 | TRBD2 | CSARTSGRGRSYEQYF | TGCAGTGCTAGAACTAGCGGGAGGGGCCGCTCCTACGAGCAGTACTTC
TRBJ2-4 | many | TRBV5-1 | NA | CASGAGEAKNIQYF | TGCGCCAGCGGGGCAGGGGAGGCCAAAAACATTCAGTACTTC
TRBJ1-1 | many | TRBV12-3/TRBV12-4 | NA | CASRPGIMNTEAFF | TGTGCCAGCAGGCCCGGGATCATGAACACTGAAGCTTTCTTT
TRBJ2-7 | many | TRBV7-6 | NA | CASSLVASSSYEQYF | TGTGCCAGCAGCTTAGTAGCGTCCAGCTCCTACGAGCAGTACTTC
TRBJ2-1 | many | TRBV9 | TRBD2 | CASSGTSGGNEQFF | TGTGCCAGCAGCGGGACTAGCGGGGGAAATGAGCAGTTCTTC
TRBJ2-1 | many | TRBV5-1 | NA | CASVFEGSSYNEQFF | TGCGCCAGCGTCTTTGAGGGAAGCTCCTACAATGAGCAGTTCTTC
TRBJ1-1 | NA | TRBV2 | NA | CASSALEDTEAFF | TGTGCCAGCAGTGCCTTGGAAGACACTGAAGCTTTCTTT
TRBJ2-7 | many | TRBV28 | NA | CASTGADSYEQYF | TGTGCCAGCACAGGAGCGGACTCCTACGAGCAGTACTTC
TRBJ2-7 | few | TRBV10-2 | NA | CASAQGHEQYF | TGCGCCAGCGCACAGGGCCACGAGCAGTACTTC
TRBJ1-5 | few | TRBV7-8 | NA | CASTPDLGAPQNF | TGTGCCAGCACCCCGGATCTGGGCGCGCCCCAGAATTTT
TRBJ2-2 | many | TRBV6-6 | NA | CASSYSIAGELFF | TGTGCCAGCAGTTACTCGATAGCTGGGGAGCTGTTTTTT
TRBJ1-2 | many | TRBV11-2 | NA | CASSPSQDRIYGYTF | TGTGCCAGCAGCCCCTCCCAAGATCGGATCTATGGCTACACCTTC
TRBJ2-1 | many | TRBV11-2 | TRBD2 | CASSTTGTSGGAPFF | TGTGCCAGCAGCACGACCGGGACTAGCGGGGGAGCGCCTTTCTTC
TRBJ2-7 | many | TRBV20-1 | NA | CSASDSAPYEQYF | TGCAGTGCTTCCGACAGTGCCCCCTACGAGCAGTACTTC
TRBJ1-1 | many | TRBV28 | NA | CASSLRFAEAFF | TGTGCCAGCAGTTTAAGATTTGCTGAAGCTTTCTTT
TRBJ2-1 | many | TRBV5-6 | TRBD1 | CASSLGGQGVNPRNNEQFF | TGTGCCAGCAGCTTGGGAGGACAGGGGGTTAACCCTCGAAACAATGAGCAGTTCTTC
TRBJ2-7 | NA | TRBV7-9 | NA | CASSEGTRTEQYF | TGTGCCAGCAGCGAGGGGACCCGGACCGAGCAGTACTTC
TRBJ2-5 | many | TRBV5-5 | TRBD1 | CASSRLPGGVETQYF | TGTGCCAGCAGCCGACTTCCAGGGGGCGTAGAGACCCAGTACTTC
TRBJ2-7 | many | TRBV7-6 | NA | CASSLISGYEQYF | TGTGCCAGCAGCTTAATCAGCGGATACGAGCAGTACTTC
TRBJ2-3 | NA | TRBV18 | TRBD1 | CPSSRSPGQSPDTQYF | TGTCCCAGCTCACGATCTCCGGGACAGTCCCCAGATACGCAGTATTTT
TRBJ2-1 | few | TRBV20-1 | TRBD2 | CSAPLLAGAYNEQFF | TGCAGTGCCCCCTTACTAGCGGGAGCCTACAATGAGCAGTTCTTC
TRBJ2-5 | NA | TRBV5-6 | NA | CASSLPRRGAGETQYF | TGTGCCAGCAGCTTGCCGAGACGCGGGGCGGGAGAGACCCAGTACTTC